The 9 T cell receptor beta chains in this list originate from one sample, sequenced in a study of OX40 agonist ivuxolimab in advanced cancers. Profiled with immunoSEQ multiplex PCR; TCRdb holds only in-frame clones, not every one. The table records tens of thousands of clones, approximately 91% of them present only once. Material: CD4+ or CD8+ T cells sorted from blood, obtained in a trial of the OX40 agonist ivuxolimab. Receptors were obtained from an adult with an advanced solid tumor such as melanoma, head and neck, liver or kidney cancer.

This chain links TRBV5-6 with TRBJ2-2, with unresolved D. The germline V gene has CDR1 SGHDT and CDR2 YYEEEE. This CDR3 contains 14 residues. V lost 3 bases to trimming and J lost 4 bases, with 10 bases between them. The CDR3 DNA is TGTGCCAGCAGCTCACCGCTAAGCACCGGGGAGCTGTTTTTT. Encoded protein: CASSSPLSTGELFF.

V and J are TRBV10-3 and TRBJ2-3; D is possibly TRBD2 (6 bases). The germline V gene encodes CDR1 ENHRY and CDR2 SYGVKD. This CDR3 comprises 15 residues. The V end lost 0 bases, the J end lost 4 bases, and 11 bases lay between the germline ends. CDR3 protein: CAISESSWEADTQYF. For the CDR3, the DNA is TGTGCCATCAGTGAGTCGAGTTGGGAGGCAGATACGCAGTATTTT.

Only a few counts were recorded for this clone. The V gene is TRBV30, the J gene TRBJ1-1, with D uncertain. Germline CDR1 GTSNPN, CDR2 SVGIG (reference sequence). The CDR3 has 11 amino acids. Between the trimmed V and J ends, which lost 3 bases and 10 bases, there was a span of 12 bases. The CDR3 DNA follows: TGTGCCTGGAGCACTGTGGGTCGAGCTTTCTTT. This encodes CAWSTVGRAFF.

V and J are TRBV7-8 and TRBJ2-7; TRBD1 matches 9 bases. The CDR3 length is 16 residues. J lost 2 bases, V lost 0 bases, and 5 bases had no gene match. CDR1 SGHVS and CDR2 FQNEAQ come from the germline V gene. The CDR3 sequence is CASSLAWTGVPYEQYF. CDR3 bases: TGTGCCAGCAGCTTAGCTTGGACAGGGGTACCCTACGAGCAGTACTTC.

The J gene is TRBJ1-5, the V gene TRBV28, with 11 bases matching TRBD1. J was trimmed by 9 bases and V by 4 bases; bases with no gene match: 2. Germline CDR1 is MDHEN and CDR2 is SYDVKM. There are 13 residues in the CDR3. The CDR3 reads CASSSGTGGPQHF. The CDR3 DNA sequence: TGTGCCAGCAGTTCCGGGACAGGGGGGCCCCAGCATTTT.

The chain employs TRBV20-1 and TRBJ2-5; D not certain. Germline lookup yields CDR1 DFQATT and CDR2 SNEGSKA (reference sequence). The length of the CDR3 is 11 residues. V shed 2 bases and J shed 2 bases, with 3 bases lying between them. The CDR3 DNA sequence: TGCAGTGCTAGACCTCAAGAGACCCAGTACTTC. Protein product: CSARPQETQYF.

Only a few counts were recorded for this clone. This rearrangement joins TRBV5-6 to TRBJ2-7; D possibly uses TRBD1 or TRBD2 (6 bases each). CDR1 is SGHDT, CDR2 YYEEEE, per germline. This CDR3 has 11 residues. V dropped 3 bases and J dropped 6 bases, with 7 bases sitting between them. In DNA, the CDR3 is TGTGCCAGCAGCTGGGGGGCCGAGCAGTACTTC. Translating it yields CASSWGAEQYF.

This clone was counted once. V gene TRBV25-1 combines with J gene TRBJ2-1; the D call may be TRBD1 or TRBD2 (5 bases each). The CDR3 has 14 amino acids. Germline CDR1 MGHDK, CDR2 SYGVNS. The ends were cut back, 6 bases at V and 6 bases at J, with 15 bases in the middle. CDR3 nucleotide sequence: TGTGCCAGCAGCCCTCCGGGACCCCTCAATGAGCAGTTCTTC. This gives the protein CASSPPGPLNEQFF.

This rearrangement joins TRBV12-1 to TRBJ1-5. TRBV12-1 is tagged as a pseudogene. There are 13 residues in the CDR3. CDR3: CASSWVSNQPQHF. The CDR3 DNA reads TGTGCCAGCAGCTGGGTAAGCAATCAGCCCCAGCATTTT.